Presented here are 17 T cell receptor beta chains from one specimen sequenced in a study of blood T cell repertoires in COVID-19. Profiling relied on immunoSEQ multiplex PCR, and the TCRdb table lists in-frame clones only, not all of them. The profile shows 120,000 or so clones, 75% to 90% of them singletons. The specimen was peripheral blood. Receptor source: a woman aged 70-85 years with acute or convalescent COVID-19.

This clone was detected only once. Here the CDR3 reads CASSLTREMTDTQYF. CDR3 sequence (DNA): TGTGCCAGCAGCTTAACGCGTGAAATGACAGATACGCAGTATTTT. The rearrangement links TRBV7-3 to TRBJ2-3; D is unresolved. Per the germline V gene, CDR1 is SGHTA and CDR2 is FQGTGA. This CDR3 region has 15 residues. Trimming removed 0 bases at V and 3 bases at J, with 10 bases between.

The chain combines TRBV7-9 with TRBJ1-4; 8 positions agree with TRBD1. The CDR3 spans 16 residues. The V gene's germline CDR1 is SEHNR and CDR2 FQNEAQ (reference sequence). V lost 0 bases and J lost 7; bases outside the gene matches: 7. The CDR3 coding sequence is TGTGCCAGCAGCTTAGCCGGCAGGGGGCAAATTGAAAAACTGTTTTTT. Encoded protein: CASSLAGRGQIEKLFF.

The rearrangement uses TRBV18 and TRBJ1-3; 7 nucleotides align to TRBD1. With V trimmed by 6 bases and J by 0 bases, 8 bases remained unmatched. This CDR3 spans 16 amino acids. Germline values: CDR1 KGHSH, CDR2 LQKENI. The CDR3 here is CASSPQDRSSGNTIYF. CDR3 coding DNA: TGTGCCAGCTCGCCGCAGGACAGGAGCTCTGGAAACACCATATATTTT.

This chain links TRBV19 with TRBJ2-5; 7 nucleotides align to TRBD2. CDR1 is LNHDA, CDR2 SQIVND, per germline (reference sequence). The CDR3 extends over 15 amino acids. V shed 1 base and J 1 base; nucleotides not matched to a gene: 3. CDR3 loop: CASSIAAGVQETQYF. CDR3 DNA sequence: TGTGCCAGTAGTATAGCCGCGGGAGTCCAAGAGACCCAGTACTTC.

The chain employs TRBV7-6 and TRBJ2-1; 11 nucleotides agree with TRBD1. The CDR3 extends over 15 amino acids. Trimming cost V 1 base and J 8 bases; bases outside gene matches: 4. Germline CDR1 is SGHVS and CDR2 is FNYEAQ. The CDR3 nucleotides read TGTGCCAGCAGCTTAGAGGACAGGGGGCTCTATGAGCAGTTCTTC. It is translated as CASSLEDRGLYEQFF.

The CDR3 is CASSQGAVNTEAFF. The CDR3 region has the DNA TGCGCCAGCAGCCAAGGGGCAGTGAACACTGAAGCTTTCTTT. This sequence joins TRBV4-1 and TRBJ1-1; D unclear. Trimming shortened V by 1 base and J by 0 bases, and 6 bases separated the two germline ends. Germline V CDR1 and CDR2: MGHRA, YSYEKL. CDR3 length equals 14 residues.

V usage is TRBV5-1 and J usage is TRBJ2-5; 9 bases match TRBD2. Looked up from germline, CDR1 is SGHRS and CDR2 is YFSETQ. The CDR3 runs 14 residues. V trimming: 0 bases; J trimming: 4 bases; junction bases outside the gene matches: 1. CDR3 DNA: TGCGCCAGCAGCTTGGTAGCGGGGGTAGAGACCCAGTACTTC. This codes for CASSLVAGVETQYF.

This clone appeared once. This chain uses TRBV5-1 with TRBJ2-7; TRBD1 matches 7 bases. CDR3 size: 14 residues. In germline, CDR1 is SGHRS, CDR2 YFSETQ. With 3 bases clipped from V and 3 bases from J, the junction kept 6 bases outside the gene matches. For the CDR3, the DNA is TGCGCCAGCAGCTCCCAGACAGGGAACTACGAGCAGTACTTC. It specifies CASSSQTGNYEQYF. The full variable domain, in which reference TRBV5-1 and TRBJ2-7 provide the parts outside the CDR3, is KAGVTQTPRYLIKTRGQQVTLSCSPISGHRSVSWYQQTPGQGLQFLFEYFSETQRNKGNFPGRFSGRQFSNSRSEMNVSTLELGDSALYLCASSSQTGNYEQYFGPGTRLTVT.

The chain uses TRBV14 and TRBJ1-1; possibly TRBD1 for D (5 bases). The CDR3 runs to 13 residues. The germline V gene has CDR1 SGHDN and CDR2 FVKESK. V was pared by 5 bases and J by 3 bases, with 10 bases between. In DNA, the CDR3 is TGTGCCAGCAGCTCCCAGACAGACACTGAAGCTTTCTTT. Translated: CASSSQTDTEAFF.

This clone was picked up a small number of times. The rearrangement links TRBV6-6 to TRBJ1-5; a weak D match, TRBD1 (5 bases). Deletions cut 6 bases from V and 0 bases from J, with 15 bases between. Germline CDR1 reads MNHNY; CDR2 reads SVGAGI (reference sequence). The CDR3 is 16 amino acids. CDR3 in DNA: TGTGCCAGCAGAAACGAAGGGGTTTATAGCAATCAGCCCCAGCATTTT. It yields the protein CASRNEGVYSNQPQHF.

The chain carries TRBV5-4 and TRBJ1-1; 10 bases agree with TRBD1. After removal of 1 base from V and 5 bases from J, the junction contained 11 bases not matched to a gene. This CDR3 has 17 residues. Germline lookup yields CDR1 SGHNT and CDR2 YYREEE (reference sequence). CDR3 amino acids: CASSLRDRGRLGTEAFF. CDR3 nucleotides: TGTGCCAGCAGCTTGAGGGACAGGGGACGTCTCGGTACTGAAGCTTTCTTT.

J is TRBJ1-1 and V is TRBV20-1; no clear D gene. The CDR3 has 9 residues. Trimming stripped 6 bases from V and 6 bases from J, with 5 bases between. CDR1 and CDR2 (germline): DFQATT, SNEGSKA (reference sequence). The CDR3 nucleotides read TGCAGTGCCCCTCCTGAAGCTTTCTTT. This sequence encodes CSAPPEAFF.

The chain links TRBV28 to TRBJ1-4; 7 nucleotides match TRBD1. V was pared by 4 bases and J by 7 bases, with 6 bases of the junction left unmatched. Per the germline V gene, CDR1 is MDHEN and CDR2 is SYDVKM. CDR3 length equals 14 residues. The CDR3 spells CASSSPGQPEKLFF. In DNA, the CDR3 is TGTGCCAGCAGTTCCCCGGGACAGCCTGAAAAACTGTTTTTT.

The chain combines TRBV2 with TRBJ2-3, with D tentatively TRBD2 (6 bases). Trimming pared 7 bases from V and 4 bases from J, leaving 15 bases between. The germline V gene encodes CDR1 SNHLY and CDR2 FYNNEI. The CDR3 runs 14 residues. The CDR3 region is CASIGARGPDTQYF. CDR3 bases: TGTGCCAGCATCGGGGCGCGGGGCCCAGATACGCAGTATTTT.

This sequence joins TRBV19 and TRBJ2-5; no firm D call. Trimming took 11 bases from V and 4 from J, leaving 14 bases between them. The CDR3 has 12 amino acids. Germline CDR1 is LNHDA and CDR2 is SQIVND (reference sequence). The CDR3 DNA follows: TGTGCCCCTAATAAGTATGGAGAGACCCAGTACTTC. Translated, it gives CAPNKYGETQYF.

This chain links TRBV18 with TRBJ1-5, with 9 bases fitting TRBD1. Looked up from germline, CDR1 is KGHSH and CDR2 is LQKENI. With V trimmed by 3 bases and J by 4 bases, 19 bases remained unmatched. There are 20 residues in the CDR3. The CDR3 nucleotides read TGTGCCAGCTCACCTCCCCGAGGAGGCGGAGGGGACAGGGCTAATCAGCCCCAGCATTTT. This sequence encodes CASSPPRGGGGDRANQPQHF.

Regarding this clone: Other DNA sequences from this sample encode an identical CDR3 as well. The chain combines TRBV19 with TRBJ1-3; TRBD1 aligns across 7 bases. Germline CDR1 is LNHDA and CDR2 is SQIVND (reference sequence). The CDR3 runs 14 residues. The trim removed 11 bases at V and 2 bases at J, leaving 9 bases unmatched. The CDR3 bases are TGTGCCTCCCGCACAGGGGACCCTGGAAACACCATATATTTT. Its translation is CASRTGDPGNTIYF.